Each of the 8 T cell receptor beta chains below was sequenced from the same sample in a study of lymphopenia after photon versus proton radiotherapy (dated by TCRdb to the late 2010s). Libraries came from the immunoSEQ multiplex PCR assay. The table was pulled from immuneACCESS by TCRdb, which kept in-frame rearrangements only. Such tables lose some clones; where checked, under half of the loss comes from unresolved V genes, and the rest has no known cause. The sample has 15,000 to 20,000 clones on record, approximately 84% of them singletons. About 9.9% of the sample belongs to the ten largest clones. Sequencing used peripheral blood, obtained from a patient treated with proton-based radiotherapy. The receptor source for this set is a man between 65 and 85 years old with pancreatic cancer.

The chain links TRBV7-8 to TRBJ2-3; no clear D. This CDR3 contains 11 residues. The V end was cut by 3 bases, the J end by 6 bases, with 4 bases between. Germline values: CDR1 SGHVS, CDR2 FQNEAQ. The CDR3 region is CASSFVDTQYF. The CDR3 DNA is TGTGCCAGCAGCTTTGTGGATACGCAGTATTTT. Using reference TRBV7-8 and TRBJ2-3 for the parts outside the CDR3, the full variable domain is GAGVSQSPRYKVAKRGQDVALRCDPISGHVSLFWYQQALGQGPEFLTYFQNEAQLDKSGLPSDRFFAERPEGSVSTLKIQRTQQEDSAVYLCASSFVDTQYFGPGTRLTVL.

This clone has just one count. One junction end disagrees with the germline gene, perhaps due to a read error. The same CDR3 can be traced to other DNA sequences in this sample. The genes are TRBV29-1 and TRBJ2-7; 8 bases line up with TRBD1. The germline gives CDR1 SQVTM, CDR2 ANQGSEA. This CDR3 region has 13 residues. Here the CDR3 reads CSGARQGWDEQYF. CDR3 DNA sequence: TGCAGCGGGGCAAGACAGGGGTGGGACGAGCAATACTTC.

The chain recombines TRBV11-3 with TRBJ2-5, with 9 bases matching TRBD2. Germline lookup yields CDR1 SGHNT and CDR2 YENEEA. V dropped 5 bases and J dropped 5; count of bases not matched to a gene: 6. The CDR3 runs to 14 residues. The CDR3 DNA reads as TGTGCCAGCAGCGCCCGACTAGCGGTGGAGACCCAGTACTTC. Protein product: CASSARLAVETQYF.

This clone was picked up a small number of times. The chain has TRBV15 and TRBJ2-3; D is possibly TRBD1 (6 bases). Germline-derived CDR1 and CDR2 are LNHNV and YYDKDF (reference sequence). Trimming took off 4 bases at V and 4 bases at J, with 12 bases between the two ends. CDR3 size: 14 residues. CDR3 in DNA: TGTGCCACCAGCAAGAACAGGGTATCAGATACGCAGTATTTT. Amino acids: CATSKNRVSDTQYF.

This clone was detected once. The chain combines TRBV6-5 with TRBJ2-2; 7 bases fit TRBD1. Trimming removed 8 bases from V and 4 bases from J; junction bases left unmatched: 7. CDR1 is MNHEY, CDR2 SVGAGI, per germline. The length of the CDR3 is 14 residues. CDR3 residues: CASRQGGITGELFF. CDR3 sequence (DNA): TGTGCCAGCCGACAGGGCGGAATCACCGGGGAGCTGTTTTTT.

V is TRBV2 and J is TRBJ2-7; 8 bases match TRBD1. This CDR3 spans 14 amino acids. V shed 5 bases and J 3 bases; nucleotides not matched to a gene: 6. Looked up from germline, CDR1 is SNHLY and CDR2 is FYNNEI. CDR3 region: CASSIGTGVYEQYF. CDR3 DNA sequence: TGTGCCAGCAGTATTGGGACAGGTGTCTACGAGCAGTACTTC.

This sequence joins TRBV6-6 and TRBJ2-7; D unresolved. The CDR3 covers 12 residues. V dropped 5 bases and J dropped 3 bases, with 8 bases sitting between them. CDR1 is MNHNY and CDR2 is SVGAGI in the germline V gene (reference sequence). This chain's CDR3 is CASSVDGYEQYF. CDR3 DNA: TGTGCCAGCAGTGTGGACGGCTACGAGCAGTACTTC.

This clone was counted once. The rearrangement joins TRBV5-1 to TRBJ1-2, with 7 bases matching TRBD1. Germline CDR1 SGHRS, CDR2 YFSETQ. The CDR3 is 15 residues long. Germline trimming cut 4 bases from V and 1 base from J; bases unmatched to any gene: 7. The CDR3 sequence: CASSVSRDSNYGYTF. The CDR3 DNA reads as TGCGCCAGCAGCGTAAGCCGGGACAGTAACTATGGCTACACCTTC.